This T cell receptor (beta chain) was recorded in a study of CD8+ T cells in alopecia areata. The treatment is: oral pan-JAK inhibitor, 5-10 mg twice daily. This clone was seen only once. V was pared by 0 bases and J by 3 bases, with 11 bases between. Germline loops: CDR1 WNHNN, CDR2 SYGVQD (reference sequence). There are 15 residues in the CDR3. Sequencing used cDNA as its template, made by extracting RNA and reverse transcribing it. The data were produced by immunoSEQ multiplex PCR, yet TCRdb's version contains in-frame clones alone and is incomplete. The sample holds about 210,000 clones, less than 75% seen once.

The sequencing here drew on CD4+ T cells sorted from blood, taken at week 4, from a patient treated with tofacitinib. This sequence originates from a human donor with alopecia areata. The chain carries TRBV10-1 and TRBJ2-5, with D uncertain. In DNA form, the CDR3 reads TGCGCCAGCAGTGAGTCCTTCGGGCCTAAAGAGACCCAGTACTTC. Translation: CASSESFGPKETQYF.